Listed below are T cell receptor beta chains from one sample, sequenced in a study of shared clonotypes between healthy human individuals. Assay used: immunoSEQ multiplex PCR; TCRdb lists only in-frame clones, some missing. The data show just over 2,000,000 clones, with approximately 94% seen just once and about 1.1% held by the top ten. Sequencing was performed on naive CD8+ T cells sorted from blood. The receptors stem from a man aged 18 to 30 in good health. The CDR3 runs from the conserved cysteine through the conserved F or W. A D gene is named only where the DNA matches it firmly.

>-|TRBV10-3|TRBJ2-7
TGTGCCATCAGTGAGTCGAAGAGTAGTGACGAGCAGTACTTC
CAISESKSSDEQYF
>TRBD1|TRBV5-5|TRBJ2-7
TGTGCCAGCAGCGCAGACAGGGGGCATAGCGAGCAGTACTTC
CASSADRGHSEQYF
>-|TRBV28|TRBJ2-7
TGTGCCAGCCTTACTTTCGGGGGCGAGCAGTACTTC
CASLTFGGEQYF
>-|TRBV6-1|TRBJ2-7
TGTGCCAGCAGTGATCGGCAGCCCTACGAGCAGTACTTC
CASSDRQPYEQYF
>-|TRBV5-1|TRBJ1-3
TGCGCCAGCAGCTTGGGGCAGAATTTTGGAAACACCATATATTTT
CASSLGQNFGNTIYF
>TRBD1|TRBV11-1|TRBJ2-5
TGTGCCAGCAGCTTGTCAGGACAGGGGAAGCAAGAGACCCAGTACTTC
CASSLSGQGKQETQYF
>-|TRBV28|TRBJ2-3
TGTGCCAGCAGTTTAGGGGACCTCACAGATACGCAGTATTTT
CASSLGDLTDTQYF
>TRBD2|TRBV7-9|TRBJ2-1
TGTGCCAGCAGCCAAATAGCGGGGAGTAACAATGAGCAGTTCTTC
CASSQIAGSNNEQFF
>-|TRBV10-3|TRBJ2-5
TGTGCCATCACCGAGGGACTTACGGGGGAGACCCAGTACTTC
CAITEGLTGETQYF
>-|TRBV19|TRBJ1-5
TGTGCCAGTAGTATTAACCCAGGGCAGCCCCAGCATTTT
CASSINPGQPQHF
>TRBD2|TRBV5-4|TRBJ2-1
TGTGCCAGCAGCTTAGGGGTAGCGGGAAGTTCCTACAATGAGCAGTTCTTC
CASSLGVAGSSYNEQFF
>TRBD2|TRBV5-1|TRBJ2-1
TGCGCCAGCAGCTTGGGGACTAGCGGGAGGGCCTACAATGAGCAGTTCTTC
CASSLGTSGRAYNEQFF
>TRBD1|TRBV19|TRBJ1-1
TGTGCCAGTAGTGCAGCACCGGGACAGGGGGAAGTCGTGAACACTGAAGCTTTCTTT
CASSAAPGQGEVVNTEAFF
>TRBD1|TRBV25-1|TRBJ2-7
TGTGCCAGCCAAAGGACAGGGAGCTACGAGCAGTACTTC
CASQRTGSYEQYF
>-|TRBV6-5|TRBJ1-3
TGTGCCAGCAGTGAAGGGGGAGCTGGAAACACCATATATTTT
CASSEGGAGNTIYF
>TRBD1|TRBV30|TRBJ2-6
TGTGCCTGGAGTCCCCAGGGGGCGGGTGGGGCCAACGTCCTGACTTTC
CAWSPQGAGGANVLTF
>-|TRBV7-2|TRBJ2-7
TGTGCCAGCAGCCACCTTTTGGAGCGAAACTACGAGCAGTACTTC
CASSHLLERNYEQYF
>TRBD2|TRBV7-6|TRBJ2-2
TGTGCCAGCAGCTACCCAGGACTAGCGGGAGCCGGGGAGCTGTTTTTT
CASSYPGLAGAGELFF
>TRBD1|TRBV2|TRBJ2-1
TGTGCCAGCAGTGAGCCGGGACAGGGGATCTCCTACAATGAGCAGTTCTTC
CASSEPGQGISYNEQFF
>TRBD1|TRBV19|TRBJ1-6
TGTGCCAGTAGTATTTACGGACAGGCGAGCTCCTATAATTCACCCCTCCACTTT
CASSIYGQASSYNSPLHF
>-|TRBV10-3|TRBJ1-3
TGTGCCACCACGATAGGGAGTGGAAACACCATATATTTT
CATTIGSGNTIYF
>-|TRBV5-8|TRBJ2-7
TGTGCCAGCAGCTTGCTGGGGATAGGAGGCTACGAGCAGTACTTC
CASSLLGIGGYEQYF
>TRBD2|TRBV4-1|TRBJ2-1
TGCGCCAGCAGCCCCTGGACTAGCGGGCGATACAATGAGCAGTTCTTC
CASSPWTSGRYNEQFF
>TRBD1|TRBV4-1|TRBJ1-2
TGCGCCAGCAGCCAAACAGGGGGCGCAAACTATGGCTACACCTTC
CASSQTGGANYGYTF